This T cell receptor (beta chain) appears in the sequencing data of a study of T-cell reconstitution after alpha-beta-depleted transplantation in children. A remark on this clonotype: The antigen is not known.

Study-level findings and limits: One year post-transplant, T-cell counts and diversity were largely derived from T cells produced anew. It was reported that alpha-beta T cells came from several hundred expanded graft clones (about two months after transplant).

Preparation of the TCRbeta library was carried out with unique molecular identifiers. A single record per CDR3 protein comes from TCRdb applying MiXCR to the PCR reads. The data hold roughly 350,000 distinct CDR3 sequences, with roughly 17% observed a single time. Germline V lookup: CDR1 SGHRS, CDR2 YFSETQ. The CDR3 length is 17 residues. Deletions cut 0 bases from V and 5 bases from J, with 20 bases between. This sequence joins TRBV5-1 and TRBJ2-5, with TRBD1 as a possible D gene (7 bases). This clonotype was obtained from a male patient between 2 and 15 years old who had a stem cell transplant for acute lymphoblastic leukemia, so the T cells may come from the graft donor. The sequencing used PBMCs, mostly from graft donor cells, collected 360 days after TCRalphabeta/CD19-depleted stem cell transplant. CDR3 nucleotide sequence: TGCGCCAGCAGCTTGGGACTAGAAGGGACAGTCGGGGAGACCCAGTACTTC. Amino acid sequence: CASSLGLEGTVGETQYF.